These T cell receptor beta chains were read from a single sample in a study of T cell responses to AZD1222 COVID-19 vaccine. Profiled with immunoSEQ multiplex PCR; TCRdb holds only in-frame clones, not every one. The profile shows over 100,000 clones, approximately 88% of them singletons. Sequenced material: peripheral blood, taken on day 0 of AZD1222 vaccination. All receptors derive from an adult in good health. Each CDR3 is given with its conserved first and last residue. A D gene is named only where the DNA matches it firmly. Clone size is given for some rows only: seen once, a few or many times, or a class if the clone is expanded.

TRBV19	TRBD2	TRBJ2-7	.	15	CASSGGLAGAGEQYF	TGTGCCAGTAGTGGGGGACTAGCGGGGGCGGGCGAGCAGTACTTC
TRBV5-1	TRBD2	TRBJ2-2	.	15	CASSPTSVNTGELFF	TGCGCCAGCAGCCCGACTAGCGTTAACACCGGGGAGCTGTTTTTT
TRBV19	TRBD2	TRBJ2-3	.	16	CASRLASGGSTDTQYF	TGTGCCAGTAGGTTAGCTAGCGGGGGAAGTACAGATACGCAGTATTTT
TRBV27	.	TRBJ2-5	.	14	CASSLFLGFKTQYF	TGTGCCAGCAGTTTATTTCTGGGGTTTAAGACCCAGTACTTC
TRBV29-1	.	TRBJ1-1	.	12	CSVAGPGTRAFF	TGCAGCGTTGCTGGCCCCGGTACAAGAGCTTTCTTT
TRBV21-1	.	TRBJ1-4	.	16	CASLDRFCATNEKLFF	TGTGCCAGTTTAGACAGGTTTTGTGCAACTAATGAAAAACTGTTTTTT
TRBV7-2	TRBD2	TRBJ2-2	.	16	CASSFPLAGAVRELFF	TGTGCCAGCAGCTTCCCTCTAGCGGGGGCTGTGCGGGAGCTGTTTTTT
TRBV5-1	.	TRBJ1-1	.	14	CASSRGNLNTEAFF	TGCGCCAGCAGCAGAGGGAACCTGAACACTGAAGCTTTCTTT
TRBV19	TRBD1	TRBJ1-2	once	14	CASRKTGGGDGYTF	TGTGCCAGTAGGAAGACAGGGGGAGGAGATGGCTACACCTTC
TRBV29-1	.	TRBJ2-7	once	14	CSVARDGTSYEQYF	TGCAGCGTAGCCCGGGACGGAACCTCCTACGAGCAGTACTTC
TRBV7-9	TRBD2	TRBJ2-7	.	14	CASSSGLAGYEQYF	TGTGCCAGCAGCTCCGGACTAGCGGGCTACGAGCAGTACTTC
TRBV7-3	.	TRBJ1-1	.	13	CASSSNRDTVAFF	TGTGCCAGCAGCAGTAACAGGGACACCGTGGCTTTCTTT
TRBV7-3	.	TRBJ1-1	.	15	CASSLEPGEYTEAFF	TGTGCCAGCAGCTTAGAACCTGGGGAATACACTGAAGCTTTCTTT
TRBV5-1	TRBD1	TRBJ2-3	.	15	CASSLGQGAEDTQYF	TGCGCCAGCAGCTTGGGACAGGGTGCAGAAGATACGCAGTATTTT
TRBV5-1	.	TRBJ2-1	once	16	CASSLDWGSSYNEQFF	TGCGCCAGCAGCTTGGATTGGGGGAGCTCCTACAATGAGCAGTTCTTC
TRBV20-1	.	TRBJ2-3	once	11	CSASSPGTQYF	TGCAGTGCTAGCAGCCCAGGTACGCAGTATTTT
TRBV7-3	TRBD1	TRBJ2-7	.	14	CASSLTGQGREQYF	TGTGCCAGCAGCCTGACGGGACAGGGTAGGGAGCAGTACTTC
TRBV3-1/TRBV3-2	.	TRBJ1-3	.	18	CASSQDFGGSYAGNTIYF	TGTGCCAGCAGCCAAGATTTTGGGGGGAGCTATGCTGGAAACACCATATATTTT
TRBV4-2	.	TRBJ1-3	.	17	CASQIAGSRSSGNTIYF	TGTGCCAGCCAAATCGCGGGCTCTCGCAGCTCTGGAAACACCATATATTTT
TRBV7-9	TRBD1	TRBJ2-5	.	16	CASSKQGRVDQETQYF	TGTGCCAGCAGCAAACAGGGGAGAGTAGACCAAGAGACCCAGTACTTC
TRBV29-1	.	TRBJ2-5	.	12	CSVELASETQYF	TGCAGCGTTGAGCTAGCTTCGGAGACCCAGTACTTC
TRBV5-4	TRBD2	TRBJ2-7	.	17	CASSLFGLAGTRYEQYF	TGTGCCAGCAGCTTGTTTGGACTAGCGGGGACTCGTTACGAGCAGTACTTC
TRBV6-6	.	TRBJ1-2	once	12	CASSYSSGGYTF	TGTGCCAGCAGTTATAGTAGTGGCGGCTACACCTTC
TRBV5-1	.	TRBJ2-2	.	13	CASSRELTGELFF	TGCGCCAGCAGTCGGGAACTGACCGGGGAGCTGTTTTTT
TRBV19	TRBD2	TRBJ2-3	.	15	CAAQGGSGVTDTQYF	TGTGCCGCCCAAGGGGGTAGCGGGGTGACAGATACGCAGTATTTT
TRBV4-1	TRBD1	TRBJ1-5	.	15	CASSQGQGRNQPQHF	TGCGCCAGCAGCCAAGGACAGGGGCGGAATCAGCCCCAGCATTTT
TRBV4-2	.	TRBJ2-2	once	15	CASSQEGYGARELFF	TGTGCCAGCAGCCAAGAAGGATACGGGGCGAGGGAGCTGTTTTTT
TRBV7-8	.	TRBJ1-6	.	15	CASSAYGTPDSPLHF	TGTGCCAGCAGTGCTTATGGGACACCCGATTCACCCCTCCACTTT
TRBV25-1	.	TRBJ1-2	.	14	CASSEAGTQGGYTF	TGTGCCAGCAGTGAGGCTGGGACCCAGGGAGGCTACACCTTC
TRBV19	TRBD1	TRBJ1-5	.	15	CASSKRTGGGQPQHF	TGTGCCAGTAGTAAAAGGACAGGGGGCGGTCAGCCCCAGCATTTT
TRBV11-3	.	TRBJ2-7	once	12	CASSLGTGEQYF	TGTGCCAGCAGCTTGGGGACGGGCGAGCAGTACTTC
TRBV7-9	TRBD1	TRBJ1-4	.	15	CASSLKGATNEKLFF	TGTGCCAGCAGCTTAAAGGGGGCTACTAATGAAAAACTGTTTTTT
TRBV24-1	.	TRBJ1-2	few	15	CATRVAGRLGEGYTF	TGTGCCACCAGGGTGGCAGGGCGACTTGGGGAGGGCTACACCTTC
TRBV4-1	TRBD1	TRBJ2-7	.	15	CASKAYRDRGHEQYF	TGCGCCAGCAAAGCTTACCGGGACAGGGGCCACGAGCAGTACTTC
TRBV19	TRBD1	TRBJ2-2	.	14	CASSAGQGAGELFF	TGTGCCAGTAGTGCGGGACAGGGGGCCGGGGAGCTGTTTTTT
TRBV3-1/TRBV3-2	.	TRBJ2-3	.	16	CASSQEDWVRTDTQYF	TGTGCCAGCAGCCAAGAAGACTGGGTCCGCACAGATACGCAGTATTTT
TRBV19	.	TRBJ1-2	medium-sized	15	CASSLTPTANYGYTF	TGTGCCAGTAGTCTCACACCGACTGCTAACTATGGCTACACCTTC
TRBV7-3	.	TRBJ2-5	once	16	CASSLNFGGVQETQYF	TGTGCCAGCAGCTTAAACTTTGGAGGGGTCCAAGAGACCCAGTACTTC
TRBV11-1	.	TRBJ1-2	.	14	CASSLSVARGGYTF	TGTGCCAGCAGCTTATCGGTTGCGCGTGGTGGCTACACCTTC
TRBV7-9	TRBD1	TRBJ1-1	few	12	CASNSQGVGTFF	TGTGCCAGCAACTCTCAGGGGGTCGGCACTTTCTTT
TRBV5-6	TRBD1	TRBJ1-6	.	14	CASSFDRANSPLHF	TGTGCCAGCAGCTTCGACAGGGCCAATTCACCCCTCCACTTT
TRBV6-2/TRBV6-3	TRBD2	TRBJ2-2	.	16	CASSYSRLAGAGELFF	TGTGCCAGCAGTTACTCGAGACTAGCGGGCGCCGGGGAGCTGTTTTTT
TRBV7-9	TRBD1	TRBJ1-6	.	17	CASSLYQGAAYNSPLHF	TGTGCCAGCAGCTTGTATCAGGGGGCGGCTTATAATTCACCCCTCCACTTT
TRBV19	TRBD1	TRBJ1-1	once	16	CASSMRWTGENTEAFF	TGTGCCAGTAGTATGCGGTGGACAGGGGAGAACACTGAAGCTTTCTTT
TRBV29-1	.	TRBJ2-4	.	12	CSVEGSKNIQYF	TGCAGCGTTGAGGGCAGCAAAAACATTCAGTACTTC
TRBV5-1	TRBD1	TRBJ2-7	few	14	CASSLTGGLDEQYF	TGCGCCAGCAGCTTGACAGGGGGCCTGGATGAGCAGTACTTC
TRBV5-4	.	TRBJ2-5	.	14	CASSLGTAQETQYF	TGTGCCAGCAGCCTAGGGACCGCTCAAGAGACCCAGTACTTC
TRBV19	.	TRBJ2-2	.	16	CASSIWGDGNTGELFF	TGTGCCAGTAGTATATGGGGGGACGGGAACACCGGGGAGCTGTTTTTT
TRBV2	.	TRBJ1-1	.	10	CASSRGEAFF	TGTGCCAGCAGTAGAGGCGAAGCTTTCTTT
TRBV9	.	TRBJ2-4	.	12	CASSLGGNIQYF	TGTGCCAGCAGCCTAGGAGGAAACATTCAGTACTTC
TRBV5-1	.	TRBJ2-2	.	17	CASSPGGGTWGTGELFF	TGCGCCAGCAGCCCCGGTGGTGGGACATGGGGCACCGGGGAGCTGTTTTTT
TRBV6-5	.	TRBJ1-2	.	16	CASSYLVRAGSYGYTF	TGTGCCAGCAGTTACCTCGTAAGGGCAGGGTCCTATGGCTACACCTTC
TRBV18	.	TRBJ2-5	.	10	CASSGETQYF	TGTGCCAGCTCGGGGGAGACCCAGTACTTC
TRBV6-5	.	TRBJ2-5	.	12	CASSPNRITQYF	TGTGCCAGCAGCCCCAATAGAATTACCCAGTACTTC
TRBV5-5	.	TRBJ2-4	.	13	CASSLELRNIQYF	TGTGCCAGCAGCTTGGAACTTAGGAACATTCAGTACTTC
TRBV7-2	TRBD1	TRBJ1-2	.	15	CASSTQGQEGYGYTF	TGTGCCAGCAGCACACAGGGACAGGAGGGATATGGCTACACCTTC
TRBV27	.	TRBJ1-1	.	17	CASSPRGPPGSNTEAFF	TGTGCCAGCAGTCCCCGCGGTCCTCCAGGGTCGAACACTGAAGCTTTCTTT
TRBV12-3/TRBV12-4	.	TRBJ1-2	.	12	CASSLVSGSETF	TGTGCCAGCAGTTTAGTATCGGGGTCGGAGACCTTC
TRBV5-6	.	TRBJ1-5	.	16	CASSLVGDVGNQPQHF	TGTGCCAGCAGCTTGGTGGGCGACGTTGGCAATCAGCCCCAGCATTTT